This TCR beta chain is from a study of T cell changes during pregnancy in multiple sclerosis. This CDR3 region has 15 residues. From germline, CDR1 is MGHRA and CDR2 YSYEKL. V lost 4 bases and J lost 0; bases outside the gene matches: 2. Generated by immunoSEQ multiplex PCR, the TCRdb table keeps only in-frame clones and is missing some. Here the sample spans some 60,000 clones, approximately 91% being singletons. This receptor was obtained from a female donor with multiple sclerosis, enrolled in a pregnancy study. J is TRBJ2-5 and V is TRBV4-1, with 10 nucleotides matching TRBD1. Sequenced here: peripheral blood, sampled in the second trimester of pregnancy. The CDR3, as DNA: TGCGCCAGCAGCCCTGGGACAGGGGACCAAGAGACCCAGTACTTC. It encodes CASSPGTGDQETQYF.